These 25 T cell receptor beta chains were all obtained from the same sample, sequenced in a study of T cell responses to AZD1222 COVID-19 vaccine. Repertoires were generated with immunoSEQ multiplex PCR, while TCRdb's copy carries only in-frame clones and drops some. The sample consists of around 120,000 clones, around 90% of them appearing once. Material: peripheral blood, obtained on day 0 of AZD1222 vaccination. Receptors originate from an adult in good health.

The chain links TRBV7-8 to TRBJ2-1; 12 nucleotides match TRBD2. The CDR3 is 14 amino acids. Germline V gene data show CDR1 as SGHVS and CDR2 as FQNEAQ. J was trimmed by 8 bases and V by 7 bases; bases with no gene match: 6. The DNA of the CDR3 is TGTGCCAGCAACCCTAGCGGGAGGGCCGATGAGCAGTTCTTC. It yields the protein CASNPSGRADEQFF.

The chain recombines TRBV27 with TRBJ2-5; the match to TRBD1 covers 9 bases. Trimming took 7 bases from V and 5 from J; bases not matched to a gene: 8. This CDR3 region has 14 residues. CDR1 is MNHEY and CDR2 is SMNVEV in the germline V gene (reference sequence). The CDR3 spells CASKPGQGLETQYF. The CDR3 DNA reads TGTGCCAGCAAACCGGGACAGGGCTTGGAGACCCAGTACTTC.

The chain links TRBV7-9 to TRBJ1-2; 8 bases are shared with TRBD1. The CDR3 loop spans 12 amino acids. With 5 bases clipped from V and 5 bases from J, the junction kept 1 base outside the gene matches. Germline V lookup: CDR1 SEHNR, CDR2 FQNEAQ (reference sequence). The CDR3 sequence is CASSRDRYGYTF. For the CDR3, the DNA is TGTGCCAGCAGCCGGGACAGGTATGGCTACACCTTC.

V and J are TRBV5-1 and TRBJ2-3; D is unresolved. Germline CDR1 and CDR2: SGHRS and YFSETQ. V was shortened by 0 bases and J by 1 base, with 12 bases between the two germline ends. This CDR3 contains 16 residues. DNA of the CDR3: TGCGCCAGCAGCTTGGGTCGTATAACCGGCACAGATACGCAGTATTTT. The encoded protein is CASSLGRITGTDTQYF. Filled out from reference TRBV5-1 and TRBJ2-3, the complete variable domain reads KAGVTQTPRYLIKTRGQQVTLSCSPISGHRSVSWYQQTPGQGLQFLFEYFSETQRNKGNFPGRFSGRQFSNSRSEMNVSTLELGDSALYLCASSLGRITGTDTQYFGPGTRLTVL.

CDR3 protein: CASSQVAGEVEQFF. The CDR3 nucleotides read TGTGCCAGCAGCCAAGTAGCGGGAGAGGTTGAGCAGTTCTTC. The rearrangement joins TRBV3-1 (or the pseudogene TRBV3-2) to TRBJ2-1; 9 bases fit TRBD2. CDR1 is LGHDT, CDR2 YNNKEL, per germline (reference sequence). The CDR3 extends over 14 amino acids. The V gene end was trimmed by 1 base and the J gene end by 9 bases; junction bases not matched to a gene: 4.

This clone was recorded once. The chain employs TRBV20-1 and TRBJ2-7; D not resolved. V lost 3 bases to trimming and J lost 3 bases, with 6 bases between them. The CDR3 is 11 residues long. Germline V CDR1 and CDR2: DFQATT, SNEGSKA (reference sequence). The CDR3 sequence is CSASPYYEQYF. The CDR3 bases are TGCAGTGCTAGCCCCTACTACGAGCAGTACTTC.

The V gene is TRBV7-2, the J gene TRBJ2-3, with 7 bases that match TRBD2. Trimming removed 3 bases from V and 8 bases from J; junction bases left unmatched: 17. CDR1 and CDR2 (germline): SGHTA, FQGNSA. CDR3 length: 17 residues. In DNA form, the CDR3 reads TGTGCCAGCAGCTTCTCGATGACTAGCCCAACATTTATTACGCAGTATTTT. Protein product: CASSFSMTSPTFITQYF.

The chain is built from TRBV11-2 and TRBJ1-3; D gene unclear. The CDR3 is made up of 12 amino acids. Trimming took 3 bases from V and 4 from J, leaving 4 bases between them. The V gene's germline CDR1 is SGHAT and CDR2 FQNNGV. The CDR3 here is CASSFWGNTIYF. The CDR3 DNA reads as TGTGCCAGCAGCTTTTGGGGAAACACCATATATTTT.

This chain links TRBV19 with TRBJ1-2; the D is unclear. This CDR3 is 11 amino acids long. CDR1 and CDR2 (germline): LNHDA, SQIVND (reference sequence). The V gene lost 5 bases and the J gene lost 8 bases, with 9 bases spanning the gap. Here the CDR3 DNA reads TGTGCCAGTAGTCTCGAGAGGGGCTACACCTTC. Protein product: CASSLERGYTF.

This chain uses TRBV11-2 with TRBJ2-1, with 11 positions matching TRBD2. The CDR3 contains 17 residues. After removal of 1 base from V and 6 bases from J, the junction contained 8 bases not matched to a gene. In germline, CDR1 is SGHAT, CDR2 FQNNGV. CDR3 DNA sequence: TGTGCCAGCAGCTTAGGCCCCCTTAGCGGGAGGGGCAATGAGCAGTTCTTC. Protein: CASSLGPLSGRGNEQFF.

The chain combines TRBV18 with TRBJ2-5; no firm D call. V lost 0 bases to trimming and J lost 1 base, with 9 bases between them. The CDR3 is made up of 15 amino acids. Germline loops: CDR1 KGHSH, CDR2 LQKENI. The CDR3 spells CASSPPGTVQETQYF. The CDR3 DNA reads as TGTGCCAGCTCACCACCGGGTACAGTCCAAGAGACCCAGTACTTC.

This clone was seen only a few times. Here the CDR3 DNA reads TGTGCCAGCAGCGTAGACAACTCCTACGAGCAGTACTTC. Translation gives CASSVDNSYEQYF. The V call is TRBV9, the J call TRBJ2-7; D gene unclear. Trimming removed 0 bases at V and 0 bases at J, with 4 bases between. CDR1 is SGDLS and CDR2 is YYNGEE in the germline V gene. The CDR3 totals 13 residues.

V usage is TRBV2 and J usage is TRBJ2-1; the match to TRBD2 covers 9 bases. Germline V CDR1 and CDR2: SNHLY, FYNNEI. V lost 5 bases to trimming and J lost 7 bases; unmatched junction nucleotides: 9. The length of the CDR3 is 15 residues. The DNA of the CDR3 is TGTGCCAGCAGTTGGGGCGGGAGGGCGAGGAATGAGCAGTTCTTC. Translated: CASSWGGRARNEQFF.

This chain joins TRBV20-1 and TRBJ1-5; maybe TRBD1 (6 bases). CDR3 length: 13 amino acids. Trimming removed 3 bases from V and 9 bases from J, with 15 bases in between. From germline, CDR1 is DFQATT and CDR2 SNEGSKA (reference sequence). In DNA form, the CDR3 reads TGCAGTGCTAGTGGGGGCCGACCGGGGCCCCAGCATTTT. Protein sequence: CSASGGRPGPQHF.

The chain links TRBV7-9 to TRBJ1-4; D gene ambiguous. Trimming took 1 base from V and 0 from J, leaving 6 bases between them. From germline, CDR1 is SEHNR and CDR2 FQNEAQ (reference sequence). This CDR3 spans 15 amino acids. Written as DNA, the CDR3 is TGTGCCAGCAGCTTAGATGGAGCAACTAATGAAAAACTGTTTTTT. Encoded protein: CASSLDGATNEKLFF.

CDR3 sequence (DNA): TGTGCCAGTAGTTCCCCCGGCCTTTCCGACTATGGCTACACCTTC. Its protein is CASSSPGLSDYGYTF. The J gene is TRBJ1-2, the V gene TRBV19, with D uncertain. Germline lookup yields CDR1 LNHDA and CDR2 SQIVND (reference sequence). The CDR3 spans 15 residues. Trimming took off 5 bases at V and 3 bases at J, with 16 bases between the two ends.

The J gene is TRBJ1-4, the V gene TRBV2; D unresolved. The CDR3 loop spans 13 amino acids. V dropped 4 bases and J dropped 4 bases, with 7 bases sitting between them. Germline CDR1 and CDR2: SNHLY and FYNNEI. CDR3 in amino acids: CASSGALNEKLFF. CDR3 nucleotides: TGTGCCAGCAGTGGGGCCCTTAATGAAAAACTGTTTTTT.

The V gene is TRBV6-1, the J gene TRBJ1-2, with D tentatively TRBD1 (6 bases). The CDR3 totals 15 residues. CDR1 and CDR2 from the germline V gene are MNHNS and SASEGT. Trimming took off 0 bases at V and 2 bases at J, with 10 bases between the two ends. The CDR3 sequence: CASSEAGGANYGYTF. Written as DNA, the CDR3 is TGTGCCAGCAGTGAAGCCGGGGGCGCGAACTATGGCTACACCTTC.

The V gene is TRBV28, the J gene TRBJ1-5; D ambiguous. The germline gives CDR1 MDHEN, CDR2 SYDVKM. The CDR3 loop spans 14 amino acids. V gave up 4 bases and J gave up 1 base, with 8 bases separating them. CDR3 DNA sequence: TGTGCCAGCAGTTACGGCCGGAGCAATCAGCCCCAGCATTTT. This encodes CASSYGRSNQPQHF.

This clone was seen only once. V gene TRBV4-2 combines with J gene TRBJ2-5; 9 bases are shared with TRBD2. With 1 base clipped from V and 4 bases from J, the junction kept 10 bases outside the gene matches. Per the germline V gene, CDR1 is LGHNA and CDR2 is YNFKEQ. CDR3 length: 17 amino acids. The CDR3 DNA sequence: TGTGCCAGCAGCCAAGCAGTTGTAGTTAGCGGGGGAGAGACCCAGTACTTC. It specifies CASSQAVVVSGGETQYF.

This clone was detected only once. The V gene is TRBV6-1, the J gene TRBJ2-7; D is undetermined. The CDR3 is 17 amino acids. With 2 bases removed from V and 2 bases from J, the gap between germline ends came to 19 bases. Germline lookup yields CDR1 MNHNS and CDR2 SASEGT. CDR3 amino acids: CASSEFKDRGGAYEQYF. DNA for the CDR3: TGTGCCAGCAGTGAATTTAAAGATCGAGGTGGTGCCTACGAGCAGTACTTC.

This rearrangement joins TRBV18 to TRBJ2-7, with 10 bases matching TRBD1. V gave up 2 bases and J gave up 3 bases; unmatched junction bases: 1. This CDR3 contains 14 residues. Germline CDR1 KGHSH, CDR2 LQKENI. CDR3 region: CASSPGTGDYEQYF. CDR3 DNA: TGTGCCAGCTCACCAGGGACAGGGGACTACGAGCAGTACTTC.

J is TRBJ2-3 and V is TRBV2, with D perhaps TRBD2 (6 bases). V was trimmed by 3 bases and J by 6 bases, leaving 10 bases between them. Germline CDR1 reads SNHLY; CDR2 reads FYNNEI. The CDR3 has 13 amino acids. CDR3: CASSDMAGDTQYF. The CDR3 nucleotides are TGTGCCAGCAGTGACATGGCGGGGGATACGCAGTATTTT.

This chain connects TRBV9 to TRBJ2-5; D ambiguous. Trimming stripped 4 bases from V and 5 bases from J, with 18 bases between. The CDR3 has 15 residues. Germline V gene sequence: CDR1 SGDLS, CDR2 YYNGEE. Written as DNA, the CDR3 is TGTGCCAGCAGCTTCAGACCAACCACCTTGGAGACCCAGTACTTC. It encodes CASSFRPTTLETQYF.

J is TRBJ1-5 and V is TRBV9; 10 bases fit TRBD1. Germline values: CDR1 SGDLS, CDR2 YYNGEE. This CDR3 is 15 amino acids long. V trimming: 0 bases; J trimming: 6 bases; junction bases outside the gene matches: 3. The CDR3 reads CASSVEGTGVQPQHF. The CDR3 nucleotides read TGTGCCAGCAGCGTAGAGGGGACAGGGGTTCAGCCCCAGCATTTT. Combining the CDR3 with reference TRBV9 and TRBJ1-5 gives the whole variable domain DSGVTQTPKHLITATGQRVTLRCSPRSGDLSVYWYQQSLDQGLQFLIQYYNGEERAKGNILERFSAQQFPDLHSELNLSSLELGDSALYFCASSVEGTGVQPQHFGDGTRLSIL.